These 21 T cell receptor beta chains were all obtained from the same sample, sequenced in a study of cytotoxic CD8 clonotypes in ibrutinib-treated CLL. The data were produced by immunoSEQ multiplex PCR, yet TCRdb's version contains in-frame clones alone and is incomplete. Of some 14,000 clones listed, 50% to 55% are singletons. The sample was PBMCs, taken at an approximately 22-month disease-progression time point, from a patient treated with ibrutinib. These receptor sequences come from a human donor with chronic lymphocytic leukemia.

This clone came up a few times. This chain uses TRBV6-1 with TRBJ1-2, with no clear D. The ends were cut back, 1 base at V and 3 bases at J, with 12 bases in the middle. This CDR3 region has 15 residues. The germline V gene has CDR1 MNHNS and CDR2 SASEGT. CDR3 residues: CASSEGIIQHYGYTF. The CDR3 region has the DNA TGTGCCAGCAGTGAAGGGATAATACAGCACTATGGCTACACCTTC.

The rearrangement uses TRBV7-7 and TRBJ2-5, with 10 bases identical to TRBD2. The CDR3 has 15 residues. After removal of 5 bases from V and 0 bases from J, the junction contained 3 bases not matched to a gene. Germline V gene data show CDR1 as SSHAT and CDR2 as FNYEAQ (reference sequence). The CDR3 DNA reads as TGTGCCAGCAGCCCACTAGCGGGGTACCAAGAGACCCAGTACTTC. Its protein is CASSPLAGYQETQYF.

The chain is built from TRBV19 and TRBJ2-3; 9 bases agree with TRBD1. The CDR3 covers 13 residues. Trimming cost V 6 bases and J 4 bases; bases outside gene matches: 2. CDR1 and CDR2 from the germline V gene are LNHDA and SQIVND (reference sequence). DNA of the CDR3: TGTGCCAGTAGGGGACAGGGCCCAGATACGCAGTATTTT. It specifies CASRGQGPDTQYF.

This chain connects TRBV2 to TRBJ2-5, with 11 bases aligning to TRBD1. The CDR3 spans 17 residues. Germline lookup yields CDR1 SNHLY and CDR2 FYNNEI. V trimming: 7 bases; J trimming: 5 bases; junction bases outside the gene matches: 15. This CDR3 is CASKGYPRGTGGETQYF. CDR3 nucleotide sequence: TGTGCCAGCAAAGGTTACCCGCGCGGGACAGGGGGGGAGACCCAGTACTTC.

This chain links TRBV7-8 with TRBJ2-1, with 8 bases aligning to TRBD2. The CDR3 length is 16 residues. Losses at the gene ends were 5 bases for V and 9 bases for J; bases not matched to a gene: 15. CDR1 SGHVS and CDR2 FQNEAQ come from the germline V gene. CDR3 bases: TGTGCCAGCAGCCGCCCTAGCGGGTTAGGCAGGGGTGAGCAGTTCTTC. Its translation: CASSRPSGLGRGEQFF.

The chain combines TRBV11-2 with TRBJ2-7, with D perhaps TRBD1 (5 bases). CDR1 and CDR2 from the germline V gene are SGHAT and FQNNGV. The CDR3 consists of 15 residues. Trimming left V 0 bases short and J 0 bases short, with 9 bases between. The CDR3 sequence: CASSLDPDSSYEQYF. The CDR3 region has the DNA TGTGCCAGCAGCTTAGATCCCGACAGCTCCTACGAGCAGTACTTC.

This clone rates as medium-sized. The CDR3 loop is CASSSTGLATNEKLFF. CDR3 in DNA: TGTGCCAGCAGCTCTACAGGGCTTGCAACTAATGAAAAACTGTTTTTT. The genes are TRBV11-2 and TRBJ1-4, with D possibly matching TRBD1 (6 bases). Germline V gene lookup returns CDR1 SGHAT and CDR2 FQNNGV. V was cut by 4 bases and J by 0 bases, with 12 bases left in between. This CDR3 spans 16 amino acids. The whole variable domain, remainder taken from reference TRBV11-2 and TRBJ1-4, is EAGVAQSPRYKIIEKRQSVAFWCNPISGHATLYWYQQILGQGPKLLIQFQNNGVVDDSQLPKDRFSAERLKGVDSTLKIQPAKLEDSAVYLCASSSTGLATNEKLFFGSGTQLSVL.

This clone was observed a handful of times. Other DNA sequences in this specimen translate into the identical CDR3. The V gene is TRBV29-1, the J gene TRBJ1-1, with no clear D. CDR3 length: 11 residues. Between the trimmed V and J ends, which lost 4 bases and 5 bases, there was a span of 8 bases. Looked up from germline, CDR1 is SQVTM and CDR2 is ANQGSEA. The CDR3 nucleotides are TGCAGCGTTGGGGGTGGGACTGAAGCTTTCTTT. The encoded protein is CSVGGGTEAFF.

This rearrangement joins TRBV5-4 to TRBJ2-3; possible D gene TRBD2, 5 bases. The CDR3 consists of 15 residues. V shed 3 bases and J shed 5 bases, with 16 bases lying between them. Germline CDR1 and CDR2: SGHNT and YYREEE (reference sequence). The CDR3 is CASSSLSGSVDTQYF. For the CDR3, the DNA is TGTGCCAGCAGCTCTCTTAGTGGTAGCGTAGATACGCAGTATTTT.

This clone has just a few counts. Other nucleotide sequences in the sample specify the same CDR3. The chain links TRBV18 to TRBJ2-7; TRBD1 matches 8 bases. Looked up from germline, CDR1 is KGHSH and CDR2 is LQKENI. Trimming removed 3 bases from V and 6 bases from J; junction bases left unmatched: 1. The CDR3 is 12 residues long. DNA for the CDR3: TGTGCCAGCTCACCCGACAGGGGCGAGCAGTACTTC. Its translation: CASSPDRGEQYF.

The chain carries TRBV11-2 and TRBJ2-4; weak D call: TRBD1 (5 bases). Per the germline V gene, CDR1 is SGHAT and CDR2 is FQNNGV. CDR3 length: 14 residues. Trimming left V 8 bases short and J 6 bases short, with 17 bases between. CDR3 sequence: CASALSTVANIQYF. In nucleotides, the CDR3 is TGTGCCAGCGCTCTTTCGACAGTCGCAAACATTCAGTACTTC.

The chain carries TRBV11-2 and TRBJ2-3; the match to TRBD2 covers 7 bases. V lost 2 bases, J lost 6 bases, and 17 bases stayed unmatched. CDR3 length: 18 amino acids. Per the germline V gene, CDR1 is SGHAT and CDR2 is FQNNGV. CDR3 DNA: TGTGCCAGCAGCTTACTACGGGGTTCTAGCGGCTCCTCTGATACGCAGTATTTT. This encodes CASSLLRGSSGSSDTQYF.

The rearrangement joins TRBV25-1 to TRBJ2-2; D possibly matches TRBD1 or TRBD2 (5 bases each). Trimming removed 3 bases at V and 1 base at J, with 9 bases between. CDR1 and CDR2 (germline): MGHDK, SYGVNS. CDR3 length equals 15 residues. The CDR3 here is CASSDPGRNTGELFF. The CDR3 DNA reads TGTGCCAGCAGTGACCCGGGACGGAACACCGGGGAGCTGTTTTTT.

The chain joins TRBV5-1 to TRBJ2-5, with D tentatively TRBD1 or TRBD2 (5 bases each). The V end lost 1 base, the J end lost 0 bases, and 10 bases lay between the germline ends. Germline V gene lookup returns CDR1 SGHRS and CDR2 YFSETQ. The CDR3 runs 15 residues. CDR3: CASSLMGRDQETQYF. In nucleotides, the CDR3 is TGCGCCAGCAGCTTGATGGGACGGGACCAAGAGACCCAGTACTTC.

J is TRBJ2-1 and V is TRBV6-1; TRBD1 aligns across 7 bases. CDR1 MNHNS and CDR2 SASEGT come from the germline V gene. The V segment lost 2 bases and the J segment 5 bases; nucleotides outside the gene matches: 6. The CDR3 covers 15 residues. The chain's CDR3 is CASSEPRDSNNEQFF. Written as DNA, the CDR3 is TGTGCCAGCAGTGAACCCCGGGACAGCAACAATGAGCAGTTCTTC.

The genes are TRBV11-2 and TRBJ2-3, with D unclear. Trimming cost V 5 bases and J 1 base, with 13 bases left between them. Germline CDR1 is SGHAT and CDR2 is FQNNGV. The CDR3 runs to 15 residues. The chain's CDR3 is CASSAEDPGTDTQYF. In DNA form, the CDR3 reads TGTGCCAGCAGCGCCGAGGACCCAGGCACAGATACGCAGTATTTT. The variable domain in full, completed from reference TRBV11-2 and TRBJ2-3, reads EAGVAQSPRYKIIEKRQSVAFWCNPISGHATLYWYQQILGQGPKLLIQFQNNGVVDDSQLPKDRFSAERLKGVDSTLKIQPAKLEDSAVYLCASSAEDPGTDTQYFGPGTRLTVL.

This chain connects TRBV6-1 to TRBJ1-1; D perhaps matches TRBD1 (5 bases). The germline gives CDR1 MNHNS, CDR2 SASEGT. The CDR3 sequence is 15 residues long. V lost 3 bases, J lost 4 bases, and 15 bases lay in between. CDR3 DNA: TGTGCCAGCAGTGACTTCTATGGGGCTGCCACTGAAGCTTTCTTT. Encoded protein: CASSDFYGAATEAFF.

This chain links TRBV15 with TRBJ2-7; TRBD1 matches at 11 bases. This CDR3 region has 16 residues. J lost 3 bases, V lost 1 base, and 5 bases had no gene match. Germline V CDR1 and CDR2: LNHNV, YYDKDF (reference sequence). CDR3 amino acids: CATSRVRTGGFYEQYF. In nucleotides, the CDR3 is TGTGCCACCAGCAGAGTCCGGACAGGGGGCTTCTACGAGCAGTACTTC.

This clone is medium-sized in the sample. The CDR3 sequence is CASSESAGPSYEQYF. The DNA for the CDR3 is TGCGCCAGCAGTGAGTCGGCGGGGCCTTCCTACGAGCAGTACTTC. The chain has TRBV10-2 and TRBJ2-7, with TRBD2 as a possible D gene (6 bases). Trimming removed 0 bases at V and 1 base at J, with 10 bases between. This CDR3 spans 15 amino acids. The germline gives CDR1 WSHSY, CDR2 SAAADI.

The CDR3 bases are TGCAGCGCCTCAGGGGGTGGCTACACCTTC. Translated: CSASGGGYTF. The chain carries TRBV29-1 and TRBJ1-2, with TRBD1 matching over 7 bases. The CDR3 loop spans 10 amino acids. V was clipped by 7 bases and J by 7 bases; unmatched bases: 3. The V gene's germline CDR1 is SQVTM and CDR2 ANQGSEA.

V is TRBV11-2 and J is TRBJ1-4, with 9 nucleotides matching TRBD1. Per the germline V gene, CDR1 is SGHAT and CDR2 is FQNNGV. J gave up 8 bases and V 5 bases, and 6 bases lay outside the gene matches. The CDR3 has 14 residues. CDR3 protein: CASSPGQGYEKLFF. The CDR3 nucleotides read TGTGCCAGCAGCCCGGGACAGGGATACGAAAAACTGTTTTTT.